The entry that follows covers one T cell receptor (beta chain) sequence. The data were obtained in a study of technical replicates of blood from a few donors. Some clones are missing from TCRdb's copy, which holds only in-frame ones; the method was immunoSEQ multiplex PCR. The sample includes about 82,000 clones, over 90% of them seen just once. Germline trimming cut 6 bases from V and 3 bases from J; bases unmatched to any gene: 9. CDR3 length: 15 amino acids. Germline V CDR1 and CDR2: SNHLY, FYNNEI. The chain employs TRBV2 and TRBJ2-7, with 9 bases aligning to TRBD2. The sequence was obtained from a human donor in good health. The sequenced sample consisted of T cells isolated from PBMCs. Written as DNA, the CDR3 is TGTGCCAGCAGGAATCTAGCGGGAAGCCGCTACGAGCAGTACTTC. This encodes CASRNLAGSRYEQYF. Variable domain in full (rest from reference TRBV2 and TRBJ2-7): EPEVTQTPSHQVTQMGQEVILRCVPISNHLYFYWYRQILGQKVEFLVSFYNNEISEKSEIFDDQFSVERPDGSNFTLKIRSTKLEDSAMYFCASRNLAGSRYEQYFGPGTRLTVT.